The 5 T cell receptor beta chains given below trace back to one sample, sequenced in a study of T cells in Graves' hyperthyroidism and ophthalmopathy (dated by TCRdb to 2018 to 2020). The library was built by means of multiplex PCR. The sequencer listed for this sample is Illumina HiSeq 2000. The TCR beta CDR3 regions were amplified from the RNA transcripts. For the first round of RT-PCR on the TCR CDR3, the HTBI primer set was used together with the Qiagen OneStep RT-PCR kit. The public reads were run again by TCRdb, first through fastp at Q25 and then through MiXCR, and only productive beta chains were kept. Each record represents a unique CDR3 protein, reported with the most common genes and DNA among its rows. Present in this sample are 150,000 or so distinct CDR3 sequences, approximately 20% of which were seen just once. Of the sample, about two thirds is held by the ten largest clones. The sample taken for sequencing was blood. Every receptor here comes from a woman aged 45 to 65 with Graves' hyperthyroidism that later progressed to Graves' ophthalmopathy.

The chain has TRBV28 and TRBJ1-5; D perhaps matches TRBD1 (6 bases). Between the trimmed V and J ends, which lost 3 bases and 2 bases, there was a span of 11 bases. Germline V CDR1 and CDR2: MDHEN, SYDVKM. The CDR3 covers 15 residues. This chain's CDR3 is CASSFLDSGNQPQHF. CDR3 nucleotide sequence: TGTGCCAGCAGTTTTCTGGACAGCGGCAATCAGCCCCAGCATTTT.

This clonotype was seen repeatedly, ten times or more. For the CDR3, the DNA is TGTGCCAGCAGTTTTCAAGTCGGGGGGATCACTGAGCAGTTCTTC. Its translation: CASSFQVGGITEQFF. V is TRBV12-3 or TRBV12-4 and J is TRBJ2-1; the match to TRBD2 covers 7 bases. The CDR3 covers 15 residues. With 3 bases clipped from V and 9 bases from J, the junction kept 11 bases outside the gene matches.

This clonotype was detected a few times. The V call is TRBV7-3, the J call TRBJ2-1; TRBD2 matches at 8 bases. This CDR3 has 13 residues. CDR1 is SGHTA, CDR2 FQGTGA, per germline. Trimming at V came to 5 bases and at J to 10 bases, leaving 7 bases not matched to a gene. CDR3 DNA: TGTGCCAGCAGCCCGGGAGGGCCGGGGGAGCAGTTCTTC. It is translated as CASSPGGPGEQFF.

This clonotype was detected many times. This CDR3 reads CASSLNPRDRETQYF. The CDR3 region has the DNA TGTGCCAGCAGTTTAAACCCCCGGGACAGAGAGACCCAGTACTTC. This sequence joins TRBV27 and TRBJ2-5, with 7 positions matching TRBD1. With V trimmed by 2 bases and J by 4 bases, 7 bases remained unmatched. There are 15 residues in the CDR3. Germline values: CDR1 MNHEY, CDR2 SMNVEV (reference sequence).

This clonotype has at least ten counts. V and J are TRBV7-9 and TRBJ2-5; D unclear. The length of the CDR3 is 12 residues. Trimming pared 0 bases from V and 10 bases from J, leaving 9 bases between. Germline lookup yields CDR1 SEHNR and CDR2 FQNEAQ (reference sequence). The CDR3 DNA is TGTGCCAGCAGCTTAGCCGTAGGCTTCCAGTACTTC. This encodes CASSLAVGFQYF.